This T cell receptor (beta chain) was captured in a study of blood T cell repertoires in COVID-19. Study-level information: The United States, Italy and Spain provided the acute and convalescent COVID-19 samples. T cells, B-cell-depleted T cells, or PBMCs provided the cDNA or gDNA that served as material.

V gave up 4 bases and J gave up 1 base, with 11 bases separating them. CDR3 size: 14 residues. Germline V gene lookup returns CDR1 SGHRS and CDR2 YFSETQ. A word on this clone: Other DNA sequences within the sample encode an identical CDR3.

Methods used by the authors: Nucleated cell number was recorded as an estimate derived from reference gene primer amplification. The protocol was immunoSEQ multiplex PCR, while the TCRdb copy is restricted to in-frame clones and leaves out a portion. V, J and clone size are taken as reported in that table, and D and trimming were inferred from the DNA itself. The repertoire includes tens of thousands of clones, roughly 78% of them detected once, and approximately 7.3% sits in the top ten. The sequencing sample was made of peripheral blood. The TCR was taken from a human donor in a cohort sampled during active COVID-19. The chain links TRBV5-1 to TRBJ1-1; D is perhaps TRBD1 (5 bases). The CDR3 region has the DNA TGCGCCAGCAGCCTTGCCGGGGGGAACACTGAAGCTTTCTTT. Its translation is CASSLAGGNTEAFF. Variable domain in full (rest from reference TRBV5-1 and TRBJ1-1): KAGVTQTPRYLIKTRGQQVTLSCSPISGHRSVSWYQQTPGQGLQFLFEYFSETQRNKGNFPGRFSGRQFSNSRSEMNVSTLELGDSALYLCASSLAGGNTEAFFGQGTRLTVV.